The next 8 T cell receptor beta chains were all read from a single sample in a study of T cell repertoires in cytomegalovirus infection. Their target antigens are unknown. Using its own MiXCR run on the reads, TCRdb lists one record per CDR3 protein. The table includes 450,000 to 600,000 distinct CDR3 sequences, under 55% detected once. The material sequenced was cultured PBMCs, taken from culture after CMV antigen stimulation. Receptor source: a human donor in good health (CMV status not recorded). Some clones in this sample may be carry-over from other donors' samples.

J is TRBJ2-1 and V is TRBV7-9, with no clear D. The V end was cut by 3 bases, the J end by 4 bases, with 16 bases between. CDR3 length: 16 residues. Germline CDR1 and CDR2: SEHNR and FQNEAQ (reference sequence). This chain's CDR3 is CASSFNDNPVYNEQFF. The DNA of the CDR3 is TGTGCCAGCAGCTTCAACGACAACCCGGTGTACAATGAGCAGTTCTTC.

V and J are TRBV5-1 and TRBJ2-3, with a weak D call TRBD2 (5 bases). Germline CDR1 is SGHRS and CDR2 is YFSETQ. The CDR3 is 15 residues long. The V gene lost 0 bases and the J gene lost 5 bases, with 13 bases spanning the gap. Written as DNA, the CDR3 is TGCGCCAGCAGCTTGGTGGGCGCGGGCGGAGATACGCAGTATTTT. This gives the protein CASSLVGAGGDTQYF.

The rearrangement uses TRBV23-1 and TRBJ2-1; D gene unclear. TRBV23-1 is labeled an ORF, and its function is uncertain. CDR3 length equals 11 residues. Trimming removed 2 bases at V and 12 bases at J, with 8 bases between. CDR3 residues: CASSQVYVQFF. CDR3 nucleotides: TGCGCCAGCAGTCAAGTTTATGTGCAGTTCTTC.

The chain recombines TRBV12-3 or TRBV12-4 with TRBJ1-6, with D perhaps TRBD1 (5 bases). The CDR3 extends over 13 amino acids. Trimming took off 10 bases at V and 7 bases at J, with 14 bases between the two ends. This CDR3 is CATGRDGNSPLHF. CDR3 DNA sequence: TGTGCCACGGGGCGGGACGGAAATTCACCCCTCCACTTT.

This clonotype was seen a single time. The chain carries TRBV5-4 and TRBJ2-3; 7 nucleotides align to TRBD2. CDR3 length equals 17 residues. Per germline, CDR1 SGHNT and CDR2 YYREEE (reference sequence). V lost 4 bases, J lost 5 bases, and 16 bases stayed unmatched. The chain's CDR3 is CASSPAAAGVEGDTQYF. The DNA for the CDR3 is TGTGCCAGCAGCCCGGCGGCCGCGGGAGTAGAGGGAGATACGCAGTATTTT.

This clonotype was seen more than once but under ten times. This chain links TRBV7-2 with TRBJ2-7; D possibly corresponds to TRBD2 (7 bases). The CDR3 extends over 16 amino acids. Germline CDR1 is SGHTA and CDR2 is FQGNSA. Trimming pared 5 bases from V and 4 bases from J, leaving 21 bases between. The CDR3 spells CASSPRGGVVVYEQYF. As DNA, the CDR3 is TGTGCCAGCAGCCCGAGGGGGGGGGTGGTGGTATACGAGCAGTACTTC. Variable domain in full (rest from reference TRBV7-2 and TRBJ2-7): GAGVSQSPSNKVTEKGKDVELRCDPISGHTALYWYRQSLGQGLEFLIYFQGNSAPDKSGLPSDRFSAERTGGSVSTLTIQRTQQEDSAVYLCASSPRGGVVVYEQYFGPGTRLTVT.

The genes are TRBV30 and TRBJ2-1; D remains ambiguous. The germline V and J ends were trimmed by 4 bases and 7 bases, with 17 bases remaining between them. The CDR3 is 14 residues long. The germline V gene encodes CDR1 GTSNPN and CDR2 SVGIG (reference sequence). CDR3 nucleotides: TGTGCCTGGACCCTCGCTCAGGTCACGAATGAGCAGTTCTTC. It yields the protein CAWTLAQVTNEQFF.

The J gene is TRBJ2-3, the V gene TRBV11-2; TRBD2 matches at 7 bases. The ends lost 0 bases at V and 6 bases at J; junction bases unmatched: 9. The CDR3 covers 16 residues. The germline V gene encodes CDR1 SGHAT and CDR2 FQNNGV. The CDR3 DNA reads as TGTGCCAGCAGCTTAGAGTTTGGCGGGAGCGGGGATACGCAGTATTTT. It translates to CASSLEFGGSGDTQYF.